This TCR beta chain was recorded in a study of T cell responses to AZD1222 COVID-19 vaccine. Study-level points and caveats: White British people made up most donors, females outnumbered males, and clonal diversity was possibly underestimated.

TCRdb's table, derived via immunoSEQ multiplex PCR, lists solely in-frame clones and lacks some. The sample consists of about 90,000 clones, around 90% of them appearing once. This CDR3 has 15 amino acids. With 2 bases removed from V and 4 bases from J, the gap between germline ends came to 15 bases. Germline-derived CDR1 and CDR2 are SGHRS and YFSETQ. This clone was detected a few times. The antigen is unknown. This TCR was recovered from an adult in good health. The source was peripheral blood, collected on day 0 of MenACWY control vaccination. J is TRBJ1-2 and V is TRBV5-1, with a possible D match to TRBD1 (5 bases). CDR3 protein: CASSFEGRSTYGYTF. The CDR3 DNA reads as TGCGCCAGCAGCTTTGAGGGACGGTCTACCTATGGCTACACCTTC.